The 16 T cell receptor beta chains presented below share a single source sample, sequenced in a study of T cell repertoires in cytomegalovirus infection. TCRdb processed the reads anew with MiXCR; each CDR3 protein has one entry. The sample lists approximately 260,000 distinct CDR3 sequences; roughly a fifth were seen once. Antigens of these TCRs are unknown. The sequencing used cultured PBMCs, collected from culture after CMV antigen stimulation. Receptor source: a human donor in good health (CMV status not recorded). Some clones in this sample may be carry-over from other donors' samples.

This clonotype was counted ten times or more. The chain links TRBV7-2 to TRBJ2-3; 11 bases are a match to TRBD2. Trimming cost V 5 bases and J 0 bases; bases outside gene matches: 10. The length of the CDR3 is 18 residues. Germline V CDR1 and CDR2: SGHTA, FQGNSA. The CDR3 DNA is TGTGCCAGCAGCCGGAACAGACTAGCGGGAATGAGCACAGATACGCAGTATTTT. This translates into CASSRNRLAGMSTDTQYF.

In its sample, this clonotype was seen a few times. This chain links TRBV5-1 with TRBJ2-1, with 9 bases matching TRBD2. Germline trimming cut 0 bases from V and 0 bases from J; bases unmatched to any gene: 4. Germline lookup yields CDR1 SGHRS and CDR2 YFSETQ. This CDR3 is built from 17 residues. In nucleotides, the CDR3 is TGCGCCAGCAGCTTGGCCGGGACTAGCTTCTCCTACAATGAGCAGTTCTTC. Translated, it gives CASSLAGTSFSYNEQFF.

This clonotype was observed at least ten times. This sequence joins TRBV7-8 and TRBJ2-1; 7 bases align to TRBD2. CDR1 is SGHVS, CDR2 FQNEAQ, per germline. The V and J ends lost 5 bases and 6 bases, in that order; junction bases with no gene match: 7. This CDR3 region has 14 residues. The CDR3 DNA is TGTGCCAGCAGCCGGCGGGACTATATCAATGAGCAGTTCTTC. It codes for CASSRRDYINEQFF. Complete variable domain (other parts from reference TRBV7-8 and TRBJ2-1): GAGVSQSPRYKVAKRGQDVALRCDPISGHVSLFWYQQALGQGPEFLTYFQNEAQLDKSGLPSDRFFAERPEGSVSTLKIQRTQQEDSAVYLCASSRRDYINEQFFGPGTRLTVL.

V and J are TRBV5-4 and TRBJ2-5; D perhaps matches TRBD1 (5 bases). Germline lookup yields CDR1 SGHNT and CDR2 YYREEE (reference sequence). This CDR3 contains 13 residues. V lost 4 bases, J lost 2 bases, and 9 bases lay in between. The CDR3 nucleotides are TGTGCCAGCAGCGGACATCTACAAGAGACCCAGTACTTC. Its protein product is CASSGHLQETQYF.

The genes are TRBV19 and TRBJ2-4, with 7 bases identical to TRBD1. This CDR3 spans 15 amino acids. V shed 7 bases, J shed 0 bases, and the junction held 6 bases outside the gene matches. The V gene's germline CDR1 is LNHDA and CDR2 SQIVND (reference sequence). The CDR3 DNA reads TGTGCCAGTACGGGGACAGCGCAAGCCAAAAACATTCAGTACTTC. Protein sequence: CASTGTAQAKNIQYF.

The chain is built from TRBV6-8 and TRBJ2-5, with 7 bases aligning to TRBD1. Looked up from germline, CDR1 is MNHGY and CDR2 is SAAAGT. The CDR3 length is 15 residues. With 4 bases clipped from V and 0 bases from J, the junction kept 5 bases outside the gene matches. The CDR3 loop is CASSSLDRYQETQYF. CDR3 in DNA: TGTGCCAGCAGTTCCTTGGACAGGTACCAAGAGACCCAGTACTTC.

The V and J genes are TRBV6-1 and TRBJ2-7; 12 bases map to TRBD2. V trimming: 5 bases; J trimming: 3 bases; junction bases outside the gene matches: 5. The CDR3 is 15 residues long. The V gene's germline CDR1 is MNHNS and CDR2 SASEGT. The CDR3 loop is CASSFGLAGFYEQYF. DNA for the CDR3: TGTGCCAGCAGTTTCGGACTAGCGGGATTCTACGAGCAGTACTTC.

This clonotype was observed a few times. The chain combines TRBV24-1 with TRBJ2-3; tentative D call: TRBD1 (5 bases). Per germline, CDR1 KGHDR and CDR2 SFDVKD. Trimming pared 3 bases from V and 7 bases from J, leaving 10 bases between. The CDR3 length is 13 residues. CDR3 in DNA: TGTGCCACCAGTGATGACAGCCTCAATACGCAGTATTTT. This gives the protein CATSDDSLNTQYF.

This clonotype appeared many times. This rearrangement joins TRBV7-2 to TRBJ1-5, with D unclear. Trimming stripped 3 bases from V and 8 bases from J, with 8 bases between. Germline-derived CDR1 and CDR2 are SGHTA and FQGNSA. CDR3 length: 12 residues. The chain's CDR3 is CASSFDSKPQHF. CDR3 DNA: TGTGCCAGCAGCTTCGATAGTAAGCCCCAGCATTTT.

The chain joins TRBV7-3 to TRBJ2-1, with D perhaps TRBD2 (6 bases). V was pared by 7 bases and J by 7 bases, with 11 bases between. The CDR3 has 12 residues. Looked up from germline, CDR1 is SGHTA and CDR2 is FQGTGA. CDR3 protein: CASTARENEQFF. The DNA of the CDR3 is TGTGCCAGCACCGCCCGGGAGAATGAGCAGTTCTTC.

The J gene is TRBJ2-1, the V gene TRBV12-3 or TRBV12-4; TRBD2 matches at 7 bases. The CDR3 has 15 amino acids. J lost 8 bases, V lost 5 bases, and 12 bases had no gene match. CDR3 protein: CASSLMGPGGDEQFF. The CDR3 coding sequence is TGTGCCAGCAGTCTCATGGGTCCGGGAGGCGATGAGCAGTTCTTC.

The rearrangement links TRBV4-3 to TRBJ1-6; D is ambiguous. Looked up from germline, CDR1 is LGHNA and CDR2 is YSLEER. This CDR3 contains 13 residues. V was clipped by 1 base and J by 12 bases, with 10 bases between them. CDR3 bases: TGCGCCAGCAGCCAAGGAGCCCCTGGACCCCTCCACTTT. This sequence encodes CASSQGAPGPLHF.

This chain uses TRBV9 with TRBJ2-1, with 9 bases identical to TRBD2. CDR1 and CDR2 (germline): SGDLS, YYNGEE. The junction had 4 bases not matched to a gene; V was cut back by 0 bases and J by 0 bases. This CDR3 has 17 residues. The CDR3 DNA is TGTGCCAGCAGCGTAGTCCCTAGCGGGACCTCCTACAATGAGCAGTTCTTC. Translated: CASSVVPSGTSYNEQFF.

The chain has TRBV5-1 and TRBJ2-3, with TRBD2 matching over 9 bases. Germline assignment: CDR1 SGHRS and CDR2 YFSETQ. The CDR3 has 16 amino acids. V dropped 6 bases and J dropped 0; count of bases not matched to a gene: 8. For the CDR3, the DNA is TGCGCCAGCAAACCTAGCGGGATACCCAGCACAGATACGCAGTATTTT. As protein: CASKPSGIPSTDTQYF.

The chain combines TRBV5-1 with TRBJ2-5; 7 bases line up with TRBD2. The V segment lost 3 bases and the J segment 4 bases; nucleotides outside the gene matches: 9. Germline CDR1 reads SGHRS; CDR2 reads YFSETQ. The CDR3 contains 15 residues. CDR3: CASSSSGTKIETQYF. CDR3 in DNA: TGCGCCAGCAGCTCCTCCGGGACTAAGATAGAGACCCAGTACTTC.

The sample holds a few counts of this clonotype. The chain combines TRBV7-3 with TRBJ2-1; 9 bases fit TRBD2. Per the germline V gene, CDR1 is SGHTA and CDR2 is FQGTGA. With 5 bases clipped from V and 7 bases from J, the junction kept 9 bases outside the gene matches. This CDR3 has 15 amino acids. The CDR3 region has the DNA TGTGCCAGCAGCCCGACTAGCGGCCTGGGGAATGAGCAGTTCTTC. Translation gives CASSPTSGLGNEQFF.